The TCR beta chain under discussion was sequenced for a study of graft-versus-host responses after intestinal transplantation. Study in general: Multivisceral, liver-intestinal, or isolated intestinal grafts went to recipients.

Here immunoSEQ multiplex PCR was the method, and the copy in TCRdb shows in-frame clones only, minus some. The table has 90,000 to 120,000 clones, roughly 84% seen once; the top ten hold about 0.9%. Trimming pared 7 bases from V and 2 bases from J, leaving 19 bases between. The V gene's germline CDR1 is SGHAT and CDR2 FQNNGV. The CDR3 loop spans 16 amino acids. Note on this clone: Antigen specificity is unknown.

Source: unstimulated CD4+ T cells sorted from spleen or lymph node cells, taken before intestinal transplant. This clonotype was obtained from a human donor who received an intestinal transplant. The V and J genes are TRBV11-2 and TRBJ2-3; TRBD1 is a possible D gene (6 bases). The CDR3 bases are TGTGCCAGCATCAGGGGCCGGCTTATGAACACAGATACGCAGTATTTT. This sequence encodes CASIRGRLMNTDTQYF.